This TCR beta chain originates from a study of T cell responses to AZD1222 COVID-19 vaccine. Study information: Analyses pooled second doses at about 4 or about 12 weeks. Study-level findings and limits: Clonal diversity was possibly underestimated, and the donors were mostly white British, with more females.

Note on this clone: Antigen unknown.

Clones were sequenced by immunoSEQ multiplex PCR, and TCRdb holds only the in-frame ones, with some missing. The data hold over 95,000 clones, with more than 75% observed a single time. Trimming pared 5 bases from V and 4 bases from J, leaving 14 bases between. Germline V gene lookup returns CDR1 MDHEN and CDR2 SYDVKM. This CDR3 is 14 amino acids long. The chain employs TRBV28 and TRBJ1-2, with a possible D match to TRBD1 (6 bases). This TCR was recovered from an adult in good health. The sample was peripheral blood, taken on day 0 of AZD1222 vaccination. DNA of the CDR3: TGTGCCAGCAGTGCCCCAGGGGACGGCTATGGCTACACCTTC. This encodes CASSAPGDGYGYTF.